These 20 T cell receptor beta chains were all obtained from the same sample, sequenced in a study of OX40 agonist ivuxolimab in advanced cancers. The assay was immunoSEQ multiplex PCR, and TCRdb's table has in-frame clones only and misses some. The profile covers 13,000 to 15,000 clones, with about four fifths appearing a single time and around 33% taken by the ten largest. The sample in question was CD4+ or CD8+ T cells sorted from blood, obtained in a trial of the OX40 agonist ivuxolimab. The receptors were sampled from an adult with an advanced solid tumor such as melanoma, head and neck, liver or kidney cancer.

This clone has just a few counts. The J gene is TRBJ2-1, the V gene TRBV7-3; D unclear. CDR1 is SGHTA and CDR2 is FQGTGA in the germline V gene. This CDR3 is built from 12 residues. V lost 1 base and J 9 bases, leaving 7 bases between the germline ends. The CDR3: CASSLKLGEQFF. The DNA for the CDR3 is TGTGCCAGCAGCTTAAAGTTGGGTGAGCAGTTCTTC.

This chain uses TRBV5-4 with TRBJ2-7, with 9 bases lining up with TRBD1. The CDR3 runs 14 residues. J gave up 7 bases and V 3 bases, and 8 bases lay outside the gene matches. Germline-derived CDR1 and CDR2 are SGHNT and YYREEE (reference sequence). For the CDR3, the DNA is TGTGCCAGCAGCTGGACAGGGGCCATGATTGAGCAGTACTTC. Encoded protein: CASSWTGAMIEQYF.

CDR3 nucleotides: TGTGCCAGTAGTATATTCTTAACTAGCGGGGATAACTCCTACGAGCAGTACTTC. This gives the protein CASSIFLTSGDNSYEQYF. The chain employs TRBV19 and TRBJ2-7; TRBD2 matches at 10 bases. The germline gives CDR1 LNHDA, CDR2 SQIVND (reference sequence). The CDR3 runs 18 residues. With 2 bases clipped from V and 0 bases from J, the junction kept 10 bases outside the gene matches.

Concerning this clone itself: The sample holds other DNA sequences that translate to the same CDR3. V gene TRBV5-4 combines with J gene TRBJ2-7; TRBD1 or TRBD2 may be the D gene (5 bases each). The CDR3 is made up of 13 amino acids. The germline V gene encodes CDR1 SGHNT and CDR2 YYREEE (reference sequence). Trimming cost V 3 bases and J 5 bases, with 12 bases left between them. The CDR3 protein is CASSSRDLNEQYF. The CDR3 DNA sequence: TGTGCCAGCAGCTCCCGGGACCTCAACGAGCAGTACTTC.

This clone turned up a few times. The chain employs TRBV7-2 and TRBJ1-1; D remains unclear. The CDR3 contains 14 residues. The V gene lost 6 bases and the J gene lost 1 base, with 12 bases spanning the gap. The germline gives CDR1 SGHTA, CDR2 FQGNSA. CDR3 residues: CASSIDTANTEAFF. CDR3 DNA sequence: TGTGCCAGCAGTATAGACACAGCGAACACTGAAGCTTTCTTT.

This sequence joins TRBV6-5 and TRBJ2-7; D not certain. V gave up 6 bases and J gave up 4 bases, with 10 bases separating them. Germline CDR1 and CDR2: MNHEY and SVGAGI. The CDR3 length is 12 residues. The CDR3 DNA follows: TGTGCCAGCAGCCCGGACGGGTACGAGCAGTACTTC. Its translation: CASSPDGYEQYF.

This clone has more than one count but fewer than ten. The chain couples TRBV5-1 to TRBJ2-7; 8 bases are a match to TRBD2. The V segment lost 3 bases and the J segment 6 bases; nucleotides outside the gene matches: 8. The CDR3 is 14 amino acids. CDR1 and CDR2 (germline): SGHRS, YFSETQ. Written as DNA, the CDR3 is TGCGCCAGCAGCTCAAGGTCACTAGCGGCCGAGCAGTACTTC. As protein: CASSSRSLAAEQYF. Supplemented by reference TRBV5-1 and TRBJ2-7, the full variable domain reads KAGVTQTPRYLIKTRGQQVTLSCSPISGHRSVSWYQQTPGQGLQFLFEYFSETQRNKGNFPGRFSGRQFSNSRSEMNVSTLELGDSALYLCASSSRSLAAEQYFGPGTRLTVT.

The rearrangement joins TRBV15 to TRBJ2-4; no definite D call. Per the germline V gene, CDR1 is LNHNV and CDR2 is YYDKDF (reference sequence). CDR3 length equals 13 residues. The ends were cut back, 4 bases at V and 2 bases at J, with 6 bases in the middle. CDR3 protein: CATSTMTKNIQYF. CDR3 nucleotides: TGTGCCACCAGCACGATGACCAAAAACATTCAGTACTTC. The variable domain in full, completed from reference TRBV15 and TRBJ2-4, reads DAMVIQNPRYQVTQFGKPVTLSCSQTLNHNVMYWYQQKSSQAPKLLFHYYDKDFNNEADTPDNFQSRRPNTSFCFLDIRSPGLGDTAMYLCATSTMTKNIQYFGAGTRLSVL.

This clone turned up a few times. V is TRBV5-8 and J is TRBJ2-5; TRBD2 is a possible D gene (6 bases). This CDR3 comprises 14 residues. V was clipped by 4 bases and J by 4 bases, with 14 bases between them. The germline CDR1 and CDR2 sequences are SGHTS and YDEGEE. The CDR3 DNA reads as TGTGCCAGCAGCCCGGGGGTTATGGGAGAGACCCAGTACTTC. Amino acid sequence: CASSPGVMGETQYF.

This clone was picked up a small number of times. This chain joins TRBV6-5 and TRBJ1-5; 7 bases agree with TRBD1. Germline assignment: CDR1 MNHEY and CDR2 SVGAGI. This CDR3 is built from 15 residues. V shed 4 bases and J 1 base; nucleotides not matched to a gene: 4. CDR3 residues: CASSLTGESNQPQHF. CDR3 sequence (DNA): TGTGCCAGCAGTTTAACAGGGGAAAGCAATCAGCCCCAGCATTTT.

The chain combines TRBV28 with TRBJ2-7; tentative D call: TRBD1 (6 bases). This CDR3 is built from 13 residues. Germline V gene lookup returns CDR1 MDHEN and CDR2 SYDVKM. Deletions cut 6 bases from V and 3 bases from J, with 12 bases between. This CDR3 is CASSIRDNYEQYF. The CDR3 nucleotides read TGTGCCAGCAGCATCCGGGACAACTACGAGCAGTACTTC. Combining the CDR3 with reference TRBV28 and TRBJ2-7 gives the whole variable domain DVKVTQSSRYLVKRTGEKVFLECVQDMDHENMFWYRQDPGLGLRLIYFSYDVKMKEKGDIPEGYSVSREKKERFSLILESASTNQTSMYLCASSIRDNYEQYFGPGTRLTVT.

The CDR3 spells CASSRQAGPDTQYF. CDR3 DNA sequence: TGTGCCAGCAGCCGTCAAGCGGGGCCCGATACGCAGTATTTT. The chain uses TRBV7-8 and TRBJ2-3; 7 bases are shared with TRBD2. This CDR3 comprises 14 residues. Germline values: CDR1 SGHVS, CDR2 FQNEAQ. The junction had 8 bases not matched to a gene; V was cut back by 5 bases and J by 6 bases.

This clone was seen a few times. The V gene is TRBV27, the J gene TRBJ2-7; 14 nucleotides agree with TRBD2. Germline CDR1 and CDR2: MNHEY and SMNVEV (reference sequence). The CDR3 sequence is 17 residues long. V shed 2 bases and J 3 bases; nucleotides not matched to a gene: 6. As DNA, the CDR3 is TGTGCCAGCAGTTTAAGCGGACTAGCGGGAGGATTCTACGAGCAGTACTTC. This sequence encodes CASSLSGLAGGFYEQYF.

V and J are TRBV5-1 and TRBJ2-5; 7 bases are a match to TRBD2. This CDR3 contains 15 residues. Germline V gene sequence: CDR1 SGHRS, CDR2 YFSETQ. The ends lost 4 bases at V and 4 bases at J; junction bases unmatched: 10. The DNA for the CDR3 is TGCGCCAGCAGCCCATGGGGAGGGTTGGGAGAGACCCAGTACTTC. Translating it yields CASSPWGGLGETQYF.

V usage is TRBV5-1 and J usage is TRBJ2-3, with D possibly being TRBD1 or TRBD2 (6 bases each). Germline assignment: CDR1 SGHRS and CDR2 YFSETQ. Trimming took off 4 bases at V and 4 bases at J, with 16 bases between the two ends. The length of the CDR3 is 15 residues. CDR3 DNA: TGCGCCAGCAGCGCCGGGGGCCTTGATGCAGATACGCAGTATTTT. Translated, it gives CASSAGGLDADTQYF.

This clone came up a few times. V and J are TRBV7-9 and TRBJ2-7; TRBD2 matches 16 bases. Looked up from germline, CDR1 is SEHNR and CDR2 is FQNEAQ (reference sequence). J gave up 4 bases and V 4 bases, and 10 bases lay outside the gene matches. The CDR3 loop spans 18 amino acids. The CDR3 loop is CASSSGLAGGYGMYEQYF. Here the CDR3 DNA reads TGTGCCAGCAGCTCGGGACTAGCGGGAGGGTATGGAATGTACGAGCAGTACTTC.

The genes are TRBV5-1 and TRBJ2-7, with D unclear. Germline values: CDR1 SGHRS, CDR2 YFSETQ. The CDR3 totals 16 residues. Trimming stripped 3 bases from V and 2 bases from J, with 18 bases between. In DNA form, the CDR3 reads TGCGCCAGCAGCTCCCCCTTGACGGGTTCGACCTACGAGCAGTACTTC. Its protein is CASSSPLTGSTYEQYF.

The gene calls are TRBV5-1 and TRBJ2-1, with D possibly matching TRBD2 (5 bases). Per the germline V gene, CDR1 is SGHRS and CDR2 is YFSETQ. Between the trimmed V and J ends, which lost 4 bases and 8 bases, there was a span of 7 bases. The CDR3 runs 11 residues. The CDR3 nucleotides are TGCGCCAGCAGCCCCGGGGATGAGCAGTTCTTC. Protein: CASSPGDEQFF. Complete variable domain (other parts from reference TRBV5-1 and TRBJ2-1): KAGVTQTPRYLIKTRGQQVTLSCSPISGHRSVSWYQQTPGQGLQFLFEYFSETQRNKGNFPGRFSGRQFSNSRSEMNVSTLELGDSALYLCASSPGDEQFFGPGTRLTVL.

This chain uses TRBV6-4 with TRBJ2-6; tentative D call: TRBD1 (6 bases). V was trimmed by 3 bases and J by 0 bases, leaving 9 bases between them. In germline, CDR1 is MRHNA, CDR2 SNTAGT. This CDR3 comprises 16 residues. DNA for the CDR3: TGTGCCAGCAGTGAGGGACAACCCTCTGGGGCCAACGTCCTGACTTTC. This sequence encodes CASSEGQPSGANVLTF.

CDR3 in amino acids: CASSLEGGAGDGYTF. The CDR3 DNA is TGTGCCAGCAGCCTCGAGGGGGGAGCGGGAGATGGCTACACCTTC. This chain links TRBV7-6 with TRBJ1-2, with D possibly TRBD1 on 6 matching bases. The CDR3 is 15 residues long. Germline V gene sequence: CDR1 SGHVS, CDR2 FNYEAQ. V was cut by 5 bases and J by 6 bases, with 19 bases left in between.